This T cell receptor beta chain was sequenced in a study of T cells after yellow fever vaccination (dated by TCRdb to the late 2010s). Regarding the complete study: Libraries from fractions with low cell numbers were prepared with the SMART-Seq v4 Ultra Low Input RNA kit. Blood samples were taken at several timepoints before and after primary and secondary immunization, and bulk PBMC replicates and cell subsets were isolated. To follow T-cell clones before and after both primary and booster YFV17D yellow fever vaccination, bulk TCR alpha and beta repertoires underwent longitudinal sequencing. Two healthy male donors made up the cohort, one aged 18 to 30 years and the other aged 30 to 40 years.

Per the publication, the treatment or condition label means: live attenuated yellow fever vaccine strain. At each blood-draw timepoint, two biological replicates of bulk PBMCs were collected. A standard Ficoll-Paque protocol was used to isolate PBMCs from peripheral blood. RNA was extracted with TriZol from bulk PBMCs, CD4 and CD8 fractions, and dextramer-positive and dextramer-negative fractions. This clonotype has a single count. Its antigen is unknown. Per-base qualities were not stored, and no clone one base away is much larger. Resting on one read, the evidence is weak. What the work shows at the level of the full study, not this receptor alone: A small share of clonotypes was detected in both CD4 and CD8 compartments, with the overlap likely arising from convergent recombination. The secondary T-cell response was weaker than the primary response but faster, peaking on day 5 instead of day 15. Computational filtering was required because FACS-sorted repertoires could contain abundant contaminating clonotypes from the bulk population. After the booster, most of the clones that had expanded following primary vaccination were detected again (roughly 97% of CD4 and around 90% of CD8), which suggests that memory was broadly maintained. Because only a couple of donors were included in the study, the extent to which the findings can be generalized is limited.

TCR cDNA was synthesized by 5'RACE template switching, through which a universal primer site and unique molecular identifiers were introduced. cDNA synthesis was primed from both the TCR alpha and TCR beta constant segments. Libraries were amplified in two PCR steps, with sample barcodes and sequencing adapters added in the second step. Sequencing of libraries was performed on Illumina HiSeq 2500 (2x100 bp) or NovaSeq (2x150 bp). The authors' pipeline ran thus. MIGEC was used to demultiplex reads and collapse the reads into UMI consensus sequences, and MiXCR was used for V(D)J alignment. Vaccine-responding clonotypes were defined with edgeR using replicate PBMC samples, requiring FDR below 0.01 and a log2 fold change above 5 up to day 15. Each bulk clonotype was labeled CD4 or CD8 based on which sequenced repertoire, CD4 or CD8, contained the clonotype at higher abundance. Through fastp at Q25 and MiXCR, TCRdb rebuilt clones from the public reads, retaining in-frame beta chains. Entries that share a CDR3 protein sequence are merged under the most common genes and DNA. TCRdb's processing, not the study's, gives the V and J calls here. The sample has 500,000 to 650,000 distinct CDR3 sequences on record, 9% to 15% of them singletons. Under 15% of the sample belongs to the ten largest clones.

Source: PBMCs, taken on the day of the yellow fever booster vaccination. This TCR was recovered from a young man who received the YFV17D yellow fever vaccine.

The DNA reads TGTGCCAGTAGTGGGAACGACTTGGTATCCTACGAGCAGTACTTC. Its translation is CASSGNDLVSYEQYF. This chain joins TRBV19 to TRBJ2-7; the D gene is unclear. The junction shows trimming of 5 bases on V and 1 base on J, plus 15 bases between the germline ends. The CDR3 measures 15 amino acids from cysteine to phenylalanine. Here the CDR3 DNA is all that survives: 45 bases in frame from base 1. According to the germline V gene (reference sequence), CDR1 reads LNHDA and CDR2 reads SQIVND. Reference TRBV19 and TRBJ2-7 genes cover what lies past the CDR3, so the full variable domain is DGGITQSPKYLFRKEGQNVTLSCEQNLNHDAMYWYRQDPGQGLRLIYYSQIVNDFQKGDIAEGYSVSREKKESFPLTVTSAQKNPTAFYLCASSGNDLVSYEQYFGPGTRLTVT.